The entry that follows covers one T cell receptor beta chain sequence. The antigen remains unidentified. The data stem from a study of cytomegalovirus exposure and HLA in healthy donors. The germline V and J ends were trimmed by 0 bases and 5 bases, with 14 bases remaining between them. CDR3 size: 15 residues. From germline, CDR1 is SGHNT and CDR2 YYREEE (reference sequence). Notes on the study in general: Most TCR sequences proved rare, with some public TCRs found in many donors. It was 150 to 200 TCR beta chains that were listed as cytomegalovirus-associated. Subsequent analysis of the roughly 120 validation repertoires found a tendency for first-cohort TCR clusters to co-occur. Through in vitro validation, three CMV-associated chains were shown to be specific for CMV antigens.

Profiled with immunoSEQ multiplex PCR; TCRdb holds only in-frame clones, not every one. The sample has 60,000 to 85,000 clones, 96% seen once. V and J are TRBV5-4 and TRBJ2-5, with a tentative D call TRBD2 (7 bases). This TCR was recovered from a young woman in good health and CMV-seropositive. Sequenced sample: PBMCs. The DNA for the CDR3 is TGTGCCAGCAGCTTGGCTAGCGGAGGGGGGGAGACCCAGTACTTC. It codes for CASSLASGGGETQYF.